Listed below are T cell receptor beta chains from one sample, sequenced in a study of blood T cell repertoires in COVID-19. The protocol was immunoSEQ multiplex PCR, while the TCRdb copy is restricted to in-frame clones and leaves out a portion. Among some 420,000 clones listed, roughly nine tenths were seen once. The sequencing sample was made of PBMCs or T cells enriched from blood (not recorded which). The receptors come from a young man who had recovered from COVID-19. Both conserved end residues are part of each CDR3. Size is omitted from some rows. Given values are once, few, many or a class for expanded clones.

j_call clone_size v_call cdr3_aa
TRBJ2-3 . TRBV12-5 CASGLGQATDTQYF
TRBJ1-1 . TRBV12-3/TRBV12-4 CASSLSGGTEAFF
TRBJ1-2 . TRBV9 CASSGPGYGYTF
TRBJ2-5 . TRBV18 CASSPPSTVWAETQYF
TRBJ2-1 . TRBV2 CASSPDLSGEQFF
TRBJ2-7 . TRBV9 CASSGEELSYEQYF
TRBJ1-4 . TRBV7-9 CASSSGGTGYEKLFF
TRBJ2-7 . TRBV5-1 CASSSRQGRYEQYF
TRBJ1-2 . TRBV7-2 CASSLNAGYGYTF
TRBJ1-5 . TRBV7-8 CASHLLGDRANQPQHF
TRBJ1-5 . TRBV2 CASSFLQGNGNQPQHF
TRBJ1-5 . TRBV2 CASSLDQNSNQPQHF
TRBJ2-2 . TRBV6-5 CASSPLRDTGELFF
TRBJ1-1 once TRBV6-5 CASSSGSVNTEAFF
TRBJ2-1 . TRBV7-2 CASSLGGQLREQFF
TRBJ2-5 . TRBV5-4 CASSSNIQETQYF
TRBJ2-7 . TRBV18 CASSNQGGVVAQYF
TRBJ2-5 . TRBV28 CASSLWGGPETQYF
TRBJ1-3 . TRBV5-1 CASSPGGSNTIYF
TRBJ2-7 . TRBV10-3 CAISQGGYEQYF
TRBJ1-5 . TRBV3-1/TRBV3-2 CASSQDGGNQPQHF
TRBJ2-1 . TRBV19 CASSIGLAGYNEQFF
TRBJ2-1 . TRBV9 CASSVGPEREQFF
TRBJ2-2 . TRBV7-9 CASSLGTNTGELFF
TRBJ2-1 . TRBV19 CASSMGREGIGAEQFF
TRBJ2-7 . TRBV3-1/TRBV3-2 CASSPRTSGDYEQYF
TRBJ1-4 . TRBV3-1/TRBV3-2 CASSLNQGAGEKLFF
TRBJ1-1 . TRBV27 CASTKWGGLNTEAFF
TRBJ2-7 . TRBV27 CASRRGTSGYEQYF
TRBJ1-2 . TRBV5-1 CASSPGGQSNGYTF
TRBJ2-2 . TRBV18 CASSPGGAANTGELFF
TRBJ2-3 . TRBV11-2 CASSRGSGTGTDTQYF
TRBJ2-3 . TRBV25-1 CASSEGYRVGLGDTQYF
TRBJ2-5 . TRBV2 CASSEWIQGRETQYF
TRBJ1-5 . TRBV28 CATAGSGNQPQHF
TRBJ2-5 once TRBV11-3 CASSGGARETQYF
TRBJ2-5 . TRBV5-1 CASSSLAGQETQYF
TRBJ2-1 . TRBV2 CASKGDSIYNEQFF
TRBJ2-1 few TRBV7-8 CASSLGEGGSNEQFF
TRBJ1-5 . TRBV5-4 CASSWGDGHSNQPQHF
TRBJ2-1 . TRBV27 CASRGGLPWQFF
TRBJ1-2 . TRBV6-5 CASGLFTGSGYTF
TRBJ2-5 . TRBV28 CASSLAGREYF
TRBJ2-3 . TRBV3-1/TRBV3-2 CASSQVTGGSDTQYF
TRBJ1-5 . TRBV19 CASSMGQGGQPQHF
TRBJ2-1 . TRBV7-3 CASSTNSGNNEQFF